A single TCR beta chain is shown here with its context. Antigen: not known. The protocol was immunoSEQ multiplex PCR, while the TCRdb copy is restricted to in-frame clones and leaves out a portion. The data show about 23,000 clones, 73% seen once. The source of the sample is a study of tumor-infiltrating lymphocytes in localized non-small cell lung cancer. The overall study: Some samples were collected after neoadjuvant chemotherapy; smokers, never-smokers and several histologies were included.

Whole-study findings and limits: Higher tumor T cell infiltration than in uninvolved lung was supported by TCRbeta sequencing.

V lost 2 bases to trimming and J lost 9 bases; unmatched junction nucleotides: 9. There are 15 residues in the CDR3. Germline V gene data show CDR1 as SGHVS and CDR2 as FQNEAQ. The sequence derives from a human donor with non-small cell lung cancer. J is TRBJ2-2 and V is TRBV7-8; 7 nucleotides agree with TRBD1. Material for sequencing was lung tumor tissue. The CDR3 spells CASSLKGAGARELFF. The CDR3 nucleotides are TGTGCCAGCAGCTTAAAGGGGGCAGGGGCCAGGGAGCTGTTTTTT.